Following are 24 T cell receptor beta chains from one sample sequenced in a study of blood T cell repertoires in COVID-19. Assay: immunoSEQ multiplex PCR; the TCRdb copy retains only in-frame clones and omits some. The sample records approximately 77,000 clones, 80% being singletons. Material: peripheral blood. These receptor sequences come from a woman between 65 and 79 years old with acute or convalescent COVID-19.

The rearrangement links TRBV27 to TRBJ1-2; D remains ambiguous. Germline loops: CDR1 MNHEY, CDR2 SMNVEV (reference sequence). V shed 8 bases and J shed 4 bases, with 14 bases lying between them. CDR3 size: 13 residues. In nucleotides, the CDR3 is TGTGCCAGCGGTACGGGGTCAAGCTATGGCTACACCTTC. Translating it yields CASGTGSSYGYTF.

This CDR3 is CASSSPNVTGGRFDSGNTIYF. CDR3 bases: TGCGCCAGCAGTAGTCCCAATGTGACAGGGGGCCGCTTCGACTCTGGAAACACCATATATTTT. This chain uses TRBV23-1 with TRBJ1-3; TRBD1 matches at 10 bases. TRBV23-1 is an open reading frame, and its role is uncertain. This CDR3 spans 21 amino acids. Losses at the gene ends were 5 bases for V and 0 bases for J; bases not matched to a gene: 19.

The V gene is TRBV10-3, the J gene TRBJ2-2, with 10 nucleotides matching TRBD2. This CDR3 spans 17 amino acids. The V and J ends lost 2 bases and 3 bases, in that order; junction bases with no gene match: 6. Germline values: CDR1 ENHRY, CDR2 SYGVKD. This CDR3 reads CAISERSGGADTGELFF. In DNA form, the CDR3 reads TGTGCCATCAGTGAGAGGAGCGGGGGGGCGGACACCGGGGAGCTGTTTTTT.

V is TRBV29-1 and J is TRBJ1-2, with 9 bases identical to TRBD1. The V gene's germline CDR1 is SQVTM and CDR2 ANQGSEA. V lost 1 base, J lost 4 bases, and 7 bases stayed unmatched. The CDR3 runs 15 residues. The CDR3 region is CSVEVGQGWSYGYTF. CDR3 sequence (DNA): TGCAGCGTTGAAGTGGGACAGGGATGGTCCTATGGCTACACCTTC.

The V and J genes are TRBV7-2 and TRBJ2-3, with 12 positions matching TRBD2. Losses at the gene ends were 4 bases for V and 0 bases for J; bases not matched to a gene: 8. Germline V gene lookup returns CDR1 SGHTA and CDR2 FQGNSA. The CDR3 sequence is 18 residues long. CDR3 region: CASSSWTSGVLSTDTQYF. The CDR3 DNA sequence: TGTGCCAGCAGCTCCTGGACTAGCGGGGTACTTAGCACAGATACGCAGTATTTT.

The sample holds a few counts of this clone. The gene calls are TRBV12-3 or TRBV12-4 and TRBJ1-1; TRBD1 is a possible D gene (5 bases). CDR3 length: 13 residues. V was cut by 1 base and J by 3 bases, with 6 bases left in between. The chain's CDR3 is CASSLGDYTEAFF. The DNA for the CDR3 is TGTGCCAGCAGTTTAGGGGACTACACTGAAGCTTTCTTT.

Of note for this clone: The junction and the germline gene differ at one end; a read error may be behind it. The rearrangement joins TRBV7-7 to TRBJ2-7; D not certain. CDR1 and CDR2 (germline): SSHAT, FNYEAQ (reference sequence). CDR3 size: 13 residues. The DNA for the CDR3 is TGTGCTAGCAGCTTAGGCCTAGGATACGAGCAGTACTTC. Its translation: CASSLGLGYEQYF.

V gene TRBV27 combines with J gene TRBJ2-5, with a possible D match to TRBD2 (6 bases). The length of the CDR3 is 13 residues. With 7 bases removed from V and 4 bases from J, the gap between germline ends came to 13 bases. The germline V gene encodes CDR1 MNHEY and CDR2 SMNVEV (reference sequence). The chain's CDR3 is CASTRGSGETQYF. In DNA form, the CDR3 reads TGTGCCAGCACCCGGGGGAGCGGAGAGACCCAGTACTTC.

The chain combines TRBV9 with TRBJ2-3; D may be TRBD1 (6 bases). This CDR3 contains 17 residues. The V end was cut by 3 bases, the J end by 2 bases, with 19 bases between. The germline V gene has CDR1 SGDLS and CDR2 YYNGEE. In DNA form, the CDR3 reads TGTGCCAGCAGCGACGCCCAAAACAGGGCTTACACAGATACGCAGTATTTT. Translating gives CASSDAQNRAYTDTQYF.

The V call is TRBV5-1, the J call TRBJ1-2, with 8 bases matching TRBD1. The CDR3 is made up of 17 amino acids. V was clipped by 4 bases and J by 0 bases; unmatched bases: 11. Germline CDR1 reads SGHRS; CDR2 reads YFSETQ. In DNA, the CDR3 is TGCGCCAGCAGCATACCGGACAGGGTGGTGTCTAACTATGGCTACACCTTC. The encoded protein is CASSIPDRVVSNYGYTF.

The V gene is TRBV13, the J gene TRBJ1-1; 8 bases align to TRBD1. The CDR3 is 13 residues long. J was trimmed by 11 bases and V by 7 bases; bases with no gene match: 12. Germline CDR1 is PRHDT and CDR2 is FYEKMQ (reference sequence). The CDR3 nucleotides read TGTGCCAGCATCGAAAATCCGAGGACAGGGGCTTTCTTT. Its protein product is CASIENPRTGAFF.

This clone was seen a single time. The J gene is TRBJ1-1, the V gene TRBV15; 7 bases map to TRBD1. The CDR3 spans 14 residues. The J segment lost 4 bases and the V segment lost 0 bases, leaving 2 bases of the junction unmatched. Germline V gene sequence: CDR1 LNHNV, CDR2 YYDKDF (reference sequence). The DNA for the CDR3 is TGTGCCACCAGCAGAGACCCAGGGGGCACTGAAGCTTTCTTT. It codes for CATSRDPGGTEAFF. The full variable domain, completed using reference TRBV15 and TRBJ1-1, is DAMVIQNPRYQVTQFGKPVTLSCSQTLNHNVMYWYQQKSSQAPKLLFHYYDKDFNNEADTPDNFQSRRPNTSFCFLDIRSPGLGDTAMYLCATSRDPGGTEAFFGQGTRLTVV.

This chain connects TRBV9 to TRBJ1-4; TRBD1 aligns across 7 bases. Germline CDR1 SGDLS, CDR2 YYNGEE. The CDR3 loop spans 16 amino acids. V shed 3 bases, J shed 4 bases, and the junction held 9 bases outside the gene matches. In DNA form, the CDR3 reads TGTGCCAGCAGCGCCAGAACCGGGACAGTTAATGAAAAACTGTTTTTT. The encoded protein is CASSARTGTVNEKLFF.

The chain couples TRBV11-2 to TRBJ1-4; 7 nucleotides match TRBD1. The V gene's germline CDR1 is SGHAT and CDR2 FQNNGV. The CDR3 runs 15 residues. V lost 5 bases, J lost 1 base, and 4 bases stayed unmatched. CDR3 region: CASSRQGETNEKLFF. In nucleotides, the CDR3 is TGTGCCAGCAGCCGGCAGGGGGAAACTAATGAAAAACTGTTTTTT.

V usage is TRBV18 and J usage is TRBJ1-4; 8 bases match TRBD1. V lost 8 bases to trimming and J lost 6 bases; unmatched junction nucleotides: 8. Germline V CDR1 and CDR2: KGHSH, LQKENI. The CDR3 contains 14 residues. The CDR3 nucleotides are TGTGCCAGCGCAGGGGGCGCAACGGATGAAAAACTGTTTTTT. This sequence encodes CASAGGATDEKLFF.

The chain employs TRBV7-9 and TRBJ2-5; weak D call: TRBD1 (6 bases). The CDR3 totals 13 residues. V was cut by 3 bases and J by 4 bases, with 9 bases left in between. Germline CDR1 is SEHNR and CDR2 is FQNEAQ (reference sequence). CDR3 sequence: CASSFRGGETQYF. CDR3 nucleotides: TGTGCCAGCAGCTTTAGAGGGGGAGAGACCCAGTACTTC.

The J gene is TRBJ1-1, the V gene TRBV15; possibly TRBD1 for D (5 bases). CDR3 length: 14 amino acids. Trimming removed 1 base from V and 4 bases from J, with 10 bases in between. From germline, CDR1 is LNHNV and CDR2 YYDKDF (reference sequence). The CDR3, as DNA: TGTGCCACCAGCAGAGGGGGGAGGACCACTGAAGCTTTCTTT. It is translated as CATSRGGRTTEAFF.

The rearrangement uses TRBV11-1 and TRBJ1-1, with D possibly matching TRBD1 (5 bases). Germline V gene sequence: CDR1 SGHAT, CDR2 FQDESV (reference sequence). This CDR3 contains 12 residues. V lost 3 bases, J lost 5 bases, and 7 bases lay in between. The CDR3 nucleotides are TGTGCCAGCAGCTTTGCAGGGACTGAAGCTTTCTTT. Protein sequence: CASSFAGTEAFF.

The V gene is TRBV24-1, the J gene TRBJ1-4; a weak D match, TRBD1 (6 bases). This CDR3 region has 14 residues. V was cut by 4 bases and J by 5 bases, with 10 bases left in between. Germline V CDR1 and CDR2: KGHDR, SFDVKD. The CDR3 loop is CATSDRTENEKLFF. Here the CDR3 DNA reads TGTGCCACCAGTGACCGGACAGAGAATGAAAAACTGTTTTTT.

The DNA of the CDR3 is TGTGCCAGCAGCCCCCAGGGCGATTTGGGTAACTCCTACAATGAGCAGTTCTTC. This translates into CASSPQGDLGNSYNEQFF. V gene TRBV9 combines with J gene TRBJ2-1; TRBD1 might be the D (5 bases). In germline, CDR1 is SGDLS, CDR2 YYNGEE. V lost 4 bases and J 0 bases, leaving 20 bases between the germline ends. CDR3 length: 18 residues.

The chain uses TRBV5-1 and TRBJ2-5; 8 positions match TRBD1. Germline CDR1 reads SGHRS; CDR2 reads YFSETQ. This CDR3 contains 15 residues. Trimming cost V 5 bases and J 4 bases; bases outside gene matches: 10. CDR3 sequence (DNA): TGCGCCAGCAGTTCCCAGGGGGCAGAAAGAGAGACCCAGTACTTC. Its protein product is CASSSQGAERETQYF.

The rearrangement links TRBV27 to TRBJ1-5; TRBD1 matches at 9 bases. The V gene's germline CDR1 is MNHEY and CDR2 SMNVEV (reference sequence). The J segment lost 2 bases and the V segment lost 5 bases, leaving 4 bases of the junction unmatched. The CDR3 totals 15 residues. CDR3: CASSPDRGGNQPQHF. The CDR3 nucleotides are TGTGCCAGCAGTCCGGACAGGGGTGGCAATCAGCCCCAGCATTTT.

The V call is TRBV11-2, the J call TRBJ2-1; 14 bases map to TRBD2. Germline values: CDR1 SGHAT, CDR2 FQNNGV. Unmatched junction bases numbered 7, after V lost 4 bases and J lost 2 bases. This CDR3 has 18 amino acids. CDR3 in amino acids: CASSSPTSGGVAYNEQFF. DNA of the CDR3: TGTGCCAGCAGCTCTCCGACTAGCGGGGGGGTAGCCTACAATGAGCAGTTCTTC.

The CDR3 loop is CSASPTGGTDTQYF. CDR3 sequence (DNA): TGCAGTGCTAGTCCGACAGGGGGCACAGATACGCAGTATTTT. V is TRBV20-1 and J is TRBJ2-3; 8 nucleotides match TRBD1. There are 14 residues in the CDR3. CDR1 DFQATT and CDR2 SNEGSKA come from the germline V gene (reference sequence). Trimming removed 3 bases from V and 1 base from J; junction bases left unmatched: 3.